Detailed here is one T cell receptor (beta chain). The antigen remains undetermined. Clones were read by immunoSEQ multiplex PCR, and TCRdb kept only the in-frame ones, dropping some. The table lists roughly 2,500,000 clones, 80% to 95% of them singletons. These data originate in a study of shared clonotypes between healthy human individuals. General study points: Generation probabilities were higher for clonotypes shared across all four sorted-subset donors than for unshared ones.

Input material: naive CD4+ T cells from PBMCs. The subset is: CD45RA+ positively selected. This receptor was identified in a man aged 18 to 30 in good health. Some clones in this sample may be carry-over from other donors' samples.

CDR3 nucleotides: TGCGCCAGCAGCTCGGCACTGACAGGATACGGCACAGATACGCAGTATTTT. Protein product: CASSSALTGYGTDTQYF. The chain combines TRBV5-1 with TRBJ2-3; tentative D call: TRBD1 (6 bases). This CDR3 has 17 residues. Trimming took off 3 bases at V and 1 base at J, with 18 bases between the two ends. Germline V gene sequence: CDR1 SGHRS, CDR2 YFSETQ.